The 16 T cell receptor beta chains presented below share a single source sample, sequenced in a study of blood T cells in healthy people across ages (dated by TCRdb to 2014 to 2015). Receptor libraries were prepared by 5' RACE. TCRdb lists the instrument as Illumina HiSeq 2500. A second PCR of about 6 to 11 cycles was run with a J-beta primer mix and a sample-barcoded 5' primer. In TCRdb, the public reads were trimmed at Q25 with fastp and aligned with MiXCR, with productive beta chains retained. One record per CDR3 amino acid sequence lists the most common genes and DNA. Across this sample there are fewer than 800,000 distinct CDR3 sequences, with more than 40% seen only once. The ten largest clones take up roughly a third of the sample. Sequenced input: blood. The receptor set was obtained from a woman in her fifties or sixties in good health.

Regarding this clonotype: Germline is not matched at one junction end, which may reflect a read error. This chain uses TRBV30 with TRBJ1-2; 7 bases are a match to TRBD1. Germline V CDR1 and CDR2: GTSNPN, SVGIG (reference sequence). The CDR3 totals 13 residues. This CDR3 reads CAWNRDSFNGYTF. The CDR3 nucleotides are TGCGCCTGGAACAGGGACAGCTTTAATGGCTACACCTTC.

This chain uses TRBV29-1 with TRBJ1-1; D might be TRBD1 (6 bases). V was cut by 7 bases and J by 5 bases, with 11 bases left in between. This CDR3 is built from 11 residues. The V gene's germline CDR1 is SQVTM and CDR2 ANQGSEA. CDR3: CSAGGRTEAFF. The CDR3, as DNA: TGCAGCGCCGGGGGCCGGACTGAAGCTTTCTTT.

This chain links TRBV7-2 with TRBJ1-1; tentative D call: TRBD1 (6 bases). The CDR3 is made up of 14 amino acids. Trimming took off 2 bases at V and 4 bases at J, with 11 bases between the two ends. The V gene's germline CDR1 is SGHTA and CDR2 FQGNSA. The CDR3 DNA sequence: TGTGCCAGCAGCTTACCAACAGGGAGCACTGAAGCTTTCTTT. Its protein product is CASSLPTGSTEAFF.

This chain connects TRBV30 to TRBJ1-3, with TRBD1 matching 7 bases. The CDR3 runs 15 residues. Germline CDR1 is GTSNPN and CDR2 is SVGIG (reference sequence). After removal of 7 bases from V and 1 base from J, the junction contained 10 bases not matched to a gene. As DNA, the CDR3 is TGTGCCTATGACTCACAGGGGTTATCTGGAAACACCATATATTTT. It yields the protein CAYDSQGLSGNTIYF. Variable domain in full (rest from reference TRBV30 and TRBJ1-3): SQTIHQWPATLVQPVGSPLSLECTVEGTSNPNLYWYRQAAGRGLQLLFYSVGIGQISSEVPQNLSASRPQDRQFILSSKKLLLSDSGFYLCAYDSQGLSGNTIYFGEGSWLTVV.

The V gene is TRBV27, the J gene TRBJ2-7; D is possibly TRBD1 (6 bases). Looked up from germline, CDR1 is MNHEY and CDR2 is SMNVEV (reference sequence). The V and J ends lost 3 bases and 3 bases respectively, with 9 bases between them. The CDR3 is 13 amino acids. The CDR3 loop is CASSFGDNYEQYF. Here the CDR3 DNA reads TGTGCCAGCAGTTTTGGGGACAACTACGAGCAGTACTTC.

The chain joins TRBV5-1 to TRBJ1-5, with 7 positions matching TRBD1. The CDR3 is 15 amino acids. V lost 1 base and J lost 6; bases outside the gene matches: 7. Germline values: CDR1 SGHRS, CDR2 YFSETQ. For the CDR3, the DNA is TGCGCCAGCAGCTTGATAGGGGGCGCGGGTCAGCCCCAGCATTTT. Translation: CASSLIGGAGQPQHF.

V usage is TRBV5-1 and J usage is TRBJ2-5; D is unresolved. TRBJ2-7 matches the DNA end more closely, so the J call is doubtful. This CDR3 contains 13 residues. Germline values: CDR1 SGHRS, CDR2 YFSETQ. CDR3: CASSLHEDLEQYF. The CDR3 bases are TGCGCCAGCAGCTTGCACGAGGATCTCGAGCAGTACTTC.

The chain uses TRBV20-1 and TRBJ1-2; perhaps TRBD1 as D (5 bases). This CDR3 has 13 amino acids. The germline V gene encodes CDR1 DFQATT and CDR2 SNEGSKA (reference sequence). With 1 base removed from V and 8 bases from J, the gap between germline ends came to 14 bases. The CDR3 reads CSARGGGNCGYTF. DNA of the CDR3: TGCAGTGCTAGAGGGGGGGGGAATTGCGGCTACACCTTC.

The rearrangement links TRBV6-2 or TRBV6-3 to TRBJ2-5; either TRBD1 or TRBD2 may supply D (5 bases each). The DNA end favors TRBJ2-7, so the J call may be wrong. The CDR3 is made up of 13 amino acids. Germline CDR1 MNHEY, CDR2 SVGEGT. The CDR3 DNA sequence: TGTGCCAGCGGGGACGGAAATTCGGCCGAGCAGTACTTC. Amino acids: CASGDGNSAEQYF.

DNA of the CDR3: TGCAGTGCAACCGATGCGGGGCCATACACAGATACGCAGTATTTT. This sequence encodes CSATDAGPYTDTQYF. This rearrangement joins TRBV20-1 to TRBJ2-3; D is perhaps TRBD2 (6 bases). Germline lookup yields CDR1 DFQATT and CDR2 SNEGSKA (reference sequence). CDR3 length equals 15 residues. Trimming removed 6 bases at V and 2 bases at J, with 18 bases between.

The chain's CDR3 is CSALSGSYEQYF. The CDR3 coding sequence is TGCAGTGCTCTTAGCGGTTCCTACGAGCAGTACTTC. The V gene is TRBV20-1, the J gene TRBJ2-7; possible D gene TRBD2, 6 bases. Looked up from germline, CDR1 is DFQATT and CDR2 is SNEGSKA (reference sequence). The CDR3 runs 12 residues. V was shortened by 5 bases and J by 1 base, with 9 bases between the two germline ends.

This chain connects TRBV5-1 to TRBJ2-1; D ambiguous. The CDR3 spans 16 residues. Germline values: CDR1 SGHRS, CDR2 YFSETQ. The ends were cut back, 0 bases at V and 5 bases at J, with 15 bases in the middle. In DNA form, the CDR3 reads TGCGCCAGCAGCTTGGCCGGTGGACGAACAGACAATGAGCAGTTCTTC. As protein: CASSLAGGRTDNEQFF.

Here the CDR3 reads CASTDRPTDTQYF. In nucleotides, the CDR3 is TGTGCCAGCACCGACAGGCCGACAGATACGCAGTATTTT. This chain links TRBV28 with TRBJ2-3, with D tentatively TRBD1 (6 bases). The CDR3 loop spans 13 amino acids. Trimming left V 7 bases short and J 3 bases short, with 11 bases between. The germline CDR1 and CDR2 sequences are MDHEN and SYDVKM.

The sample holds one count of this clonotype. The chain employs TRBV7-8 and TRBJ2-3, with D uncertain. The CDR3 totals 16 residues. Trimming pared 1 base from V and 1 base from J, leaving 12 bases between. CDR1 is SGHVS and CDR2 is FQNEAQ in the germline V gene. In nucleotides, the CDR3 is TGTGCCAGCAGCTTAGGTAGGAGAGGAGGCACAGATACGCAGTATTTT. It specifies CASSLGRRGGTDTQYF.

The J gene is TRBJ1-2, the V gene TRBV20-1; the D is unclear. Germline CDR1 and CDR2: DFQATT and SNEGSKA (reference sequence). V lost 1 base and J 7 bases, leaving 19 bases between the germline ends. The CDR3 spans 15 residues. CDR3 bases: TGCAGTGCTAGAGGAGGGATGGACGGACCAGCTGGCTACACCTTC. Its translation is CSARGGMDGPAGYTF.

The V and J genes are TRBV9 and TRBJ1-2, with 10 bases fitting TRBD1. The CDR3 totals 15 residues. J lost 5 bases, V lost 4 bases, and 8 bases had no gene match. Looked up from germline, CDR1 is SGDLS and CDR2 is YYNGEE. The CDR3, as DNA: TGTGCCAGCAGCACCCGGGGGACAGGGGAATATGGCTACACCTTC. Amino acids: CASSTRGTGEYGYTF.